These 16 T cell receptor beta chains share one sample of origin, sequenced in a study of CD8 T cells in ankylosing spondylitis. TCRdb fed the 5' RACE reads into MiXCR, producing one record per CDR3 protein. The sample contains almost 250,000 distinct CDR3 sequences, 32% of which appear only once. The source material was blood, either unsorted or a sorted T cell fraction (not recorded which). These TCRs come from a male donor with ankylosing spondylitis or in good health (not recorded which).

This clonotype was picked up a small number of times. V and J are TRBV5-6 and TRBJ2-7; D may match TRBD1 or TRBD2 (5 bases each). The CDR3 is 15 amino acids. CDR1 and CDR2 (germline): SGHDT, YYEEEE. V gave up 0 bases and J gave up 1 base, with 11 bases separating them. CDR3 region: CASSLGGRSSYEQYF. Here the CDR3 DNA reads TGTGCCAGCAGCTTGGGGGGACGGAGTTCCTACGAGCAGTACTTC. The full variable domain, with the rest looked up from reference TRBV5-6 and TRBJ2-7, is DAGVTQSPTHLIKTRGQQVTLRCSPKSGHDTVSWYQQALGQGPQFIFQYYEEEERQRGNFPDRFSGHQFPNYSSELNVNALLLGDSALYLCASSLGGRSSYEQYFGPGTRLTVT.

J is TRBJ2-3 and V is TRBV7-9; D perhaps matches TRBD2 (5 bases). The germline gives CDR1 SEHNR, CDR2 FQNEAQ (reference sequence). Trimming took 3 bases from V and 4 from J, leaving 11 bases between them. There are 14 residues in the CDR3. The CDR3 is CASSLLALPDTQYF. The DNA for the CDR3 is TGTGCCAGCAGCTTGCTAGCTTTGCCAGATACGCAGTATTTT.

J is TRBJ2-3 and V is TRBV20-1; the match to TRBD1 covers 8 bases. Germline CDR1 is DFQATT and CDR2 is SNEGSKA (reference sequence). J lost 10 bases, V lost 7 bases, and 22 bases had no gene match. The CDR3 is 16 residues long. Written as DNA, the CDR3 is TGCAGTGTAAATAGAGATCAGGGGGCTCTGACTGACGCGCAGTATTTT. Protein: CSVNRDQGALTDAQYF.

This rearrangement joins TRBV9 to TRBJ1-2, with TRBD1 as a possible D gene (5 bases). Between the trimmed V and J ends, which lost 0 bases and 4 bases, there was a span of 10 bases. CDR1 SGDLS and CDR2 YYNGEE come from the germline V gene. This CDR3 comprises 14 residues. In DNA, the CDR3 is TGTGCCAGCAGCGTAGAAGCGGGGGGCTATGGCTACACCTTC. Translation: CASSVEAGGYGYTF. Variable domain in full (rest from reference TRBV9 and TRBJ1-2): DSGVTQTPKHLITATGQRVTLRCSPRSGDLSVYWYQQSLDQGLQFLIQYYNGEERAKGNILERFSAQQFPDLHSELNLSSLELGDSALYFCASSVEAGGYGYTFGSGTRLTVV.

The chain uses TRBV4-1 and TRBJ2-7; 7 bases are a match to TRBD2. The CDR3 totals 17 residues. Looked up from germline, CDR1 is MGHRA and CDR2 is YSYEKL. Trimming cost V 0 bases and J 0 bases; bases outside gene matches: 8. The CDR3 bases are TGCGCCAGCAGCCAAGATATGCGGGGGACCAGCTCCTACGAGCAGTACTTC. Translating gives CASSQDMRGTSSYEQYF.

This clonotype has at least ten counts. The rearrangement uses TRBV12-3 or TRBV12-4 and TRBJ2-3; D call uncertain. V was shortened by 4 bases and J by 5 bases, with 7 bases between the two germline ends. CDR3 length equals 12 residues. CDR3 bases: TGTGCCAGCAGTTCCCGACAAGATACGCAGTATTTT. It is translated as CASSSRQDTQYF.

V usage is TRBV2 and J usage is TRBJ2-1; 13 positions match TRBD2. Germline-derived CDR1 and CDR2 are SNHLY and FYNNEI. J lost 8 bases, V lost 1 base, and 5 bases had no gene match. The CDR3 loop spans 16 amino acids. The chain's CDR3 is CASSEGTSGGGDEQFF. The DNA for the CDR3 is TGTGCCAGCAGTGAAGGGACTAGCGGGGGAGGTGATGAGCAGTTCTTC.

CDR3 nucleotides: TGTGCCAGCAGTTCGACCCAGAATGAAGCTTTCTTT. This sequence encodes CASSSTQNEAFF. The chain uses TRBV12-3 or TRBV12-4 and TRBJ1-1; no clear D gene. Trimming removed 4 bases at V and 7 bases at J, with 10 bases between. The CDR3 has 12 residues.

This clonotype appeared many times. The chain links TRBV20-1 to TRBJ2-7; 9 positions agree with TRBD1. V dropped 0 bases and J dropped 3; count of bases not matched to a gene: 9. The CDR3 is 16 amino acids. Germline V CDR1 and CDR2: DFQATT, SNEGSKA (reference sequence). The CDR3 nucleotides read TGCAGTGCTAGAGATCGTTGGGACAGGGAGTTCTACGAGCAGTACTTC. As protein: CSARDRWDREFYEQYF.

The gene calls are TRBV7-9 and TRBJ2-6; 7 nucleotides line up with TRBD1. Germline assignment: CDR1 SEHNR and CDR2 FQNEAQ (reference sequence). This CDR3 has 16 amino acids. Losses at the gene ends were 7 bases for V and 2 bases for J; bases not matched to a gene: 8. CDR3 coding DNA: TGTGCCAGCACCCCACAGGGGTCTACTGGGGCCAACGTCCTGACTTTC. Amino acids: CASTPQGSTGANVLTF.

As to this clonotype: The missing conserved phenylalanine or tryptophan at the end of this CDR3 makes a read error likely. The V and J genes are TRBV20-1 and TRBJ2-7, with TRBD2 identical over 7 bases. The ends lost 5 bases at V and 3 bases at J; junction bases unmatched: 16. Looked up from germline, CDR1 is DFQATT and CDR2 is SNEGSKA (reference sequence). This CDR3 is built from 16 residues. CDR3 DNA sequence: TGCAGTGCTGTCGGACTAGGCCACTCTCCCCGCTACGAGCAGTACCTC. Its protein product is CSAVGLGHSPRYEQYL.

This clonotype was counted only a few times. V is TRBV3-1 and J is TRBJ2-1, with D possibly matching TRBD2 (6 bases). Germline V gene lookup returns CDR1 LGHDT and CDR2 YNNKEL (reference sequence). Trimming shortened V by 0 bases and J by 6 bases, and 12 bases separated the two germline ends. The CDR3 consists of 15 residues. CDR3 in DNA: TGTGCCAGCAGCCAAGATCCCGGGGGTGGCAATGAGCAGTTCTTC. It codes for CASSQDPGGGNEQFF.

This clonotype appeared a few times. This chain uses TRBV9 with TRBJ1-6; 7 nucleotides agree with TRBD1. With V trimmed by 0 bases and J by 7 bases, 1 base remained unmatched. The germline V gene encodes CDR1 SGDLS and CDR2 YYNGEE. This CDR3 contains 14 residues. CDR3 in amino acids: CASSVGTGNSPLHF. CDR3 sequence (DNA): TGTGCCAGCAGCGTAGGGACAGGAAATTCACCCCTCCACTTT.

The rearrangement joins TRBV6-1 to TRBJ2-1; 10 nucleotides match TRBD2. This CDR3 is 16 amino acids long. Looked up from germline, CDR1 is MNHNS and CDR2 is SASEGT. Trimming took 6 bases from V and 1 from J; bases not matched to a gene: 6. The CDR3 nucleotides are TGTGCCAGCAGCGGAGCGGGGGGGCCATCCTACAATGAGCAGTTCTTC. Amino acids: CASSGAGGPSYNEQFF.

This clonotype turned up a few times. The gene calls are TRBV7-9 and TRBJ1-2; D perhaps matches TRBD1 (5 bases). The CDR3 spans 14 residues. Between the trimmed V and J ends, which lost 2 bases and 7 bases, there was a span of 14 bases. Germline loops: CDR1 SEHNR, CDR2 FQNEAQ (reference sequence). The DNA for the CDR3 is TGTGCCAGCAGCTTACTCGGCAGGGATGCTGGCTACACCTTC. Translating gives CASSLLGRDAGYTF.

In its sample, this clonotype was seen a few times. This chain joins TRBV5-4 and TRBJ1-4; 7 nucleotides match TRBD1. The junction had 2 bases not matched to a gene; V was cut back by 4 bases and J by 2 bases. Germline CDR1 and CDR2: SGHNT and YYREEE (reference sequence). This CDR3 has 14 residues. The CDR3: CASSLGGTNEKLFF. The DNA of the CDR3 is TGTGCCAGCAGCCTAGGGGGCACTAATGAAAAACTGTTTTTT.